This T cell receptor (beta chain) is from a study of T-cell reconstitution after alpha-beta-depleted transplantation in children. Study outcomes and limitations: Counts and diversity of T cells one year after transplant came mostly from newly produced T cells.

A TCRbeta library incorporating unique molecular identifiers was prepared. TCRdb itself ran the PCR reads through MiXCR, one entry per CDR3 protein. The data show around 600,000 distinct CDR3 sequences, with 23% seen just once and 12% to 15% held by the top ten. CDR1 and CDR2 from the germline V gene are DFQATT and SNEGSKA (reference sequence). The trim removed 5 bases at V and 8 bases at J, leaving 11 bases unmatched. This CDR3 region has 15 residues. Regarding this clonotype: The antigen remains undetermined.

This sequence joins TRBV20-1 and TRBJ2-1; 11 bases agree with TRBD2. Sequencing used PBMCs, mostly from graft donor cells, obtained 360 days after TCRalphabeta/CD19-depleted stem cell transplant. The origin of this receptor is a boy younger than two who had a stem cell transplant for acute myeloid leukemia, so the T cells may come from the graft donor. The DNA for the CDR3 is TGCAGTGCTGCACCAACCGGGACTAGCGGCTATGAGCAGTTCTTC. Its translation: CSAAPTGTSGYEQFF.